The TCR beta chain described here comes from a study of OX40 agonist ivuxolimab in advanced cancers. Study-wide background: Dose-escalation subjects each had hepatocellular carcinoma, melanoma, renal cell or head and neck cancer. The study, taken as a whole, reports: Expansion of clones was among the lowest in partial responders at 0.1-3.0 mg/kg.

About this clone: As yet, its antigen is unknown.

TCRdb keeps only in-frame clones here, not all; method: immunoSEQ multiplex PCR. The sample carries 70,000 or so clones, about 85% recorded once. The CDR3 contains 11 residues. Trimming stripped 2 bases from V and 6 bases from J, with 2 bases between. Per germline, CDR1 MNHEY and CDR2 SMNVEV (reference sequence). The genes are TRBV27 and TRBJ2-1; D gene uncertain. The receptor was derived from an adult with an advanced solid tumor such as melanoma, head and neck, liver or kidney cancer. This sample comprised CD4+ or CD8+ T cells sorted from blood, obtained in a trial of the OX40 agonist ivuxolimab. CDR3 sequence: CASSLSNEQFF. Here the CDR3 DNA reads TGTGCCAGCAGTTTAAGCAATGAGCAGTTCTTC.